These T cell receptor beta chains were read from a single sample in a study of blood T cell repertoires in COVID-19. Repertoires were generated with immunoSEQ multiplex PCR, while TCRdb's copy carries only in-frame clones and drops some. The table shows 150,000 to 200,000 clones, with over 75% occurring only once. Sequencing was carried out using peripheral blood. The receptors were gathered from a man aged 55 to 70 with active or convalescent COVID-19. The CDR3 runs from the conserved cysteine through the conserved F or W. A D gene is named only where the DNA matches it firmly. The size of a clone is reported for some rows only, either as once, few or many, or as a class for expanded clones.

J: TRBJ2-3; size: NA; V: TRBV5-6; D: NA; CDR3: CASRLAVDTQYF; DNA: TGTGCCAGCAGATTAGCTGTAGATACGCAGTATTTT
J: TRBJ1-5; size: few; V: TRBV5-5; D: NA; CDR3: CASSLGQGPYSNQPQHF; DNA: TGTGCCAGCAGCTTGGGGCAGGGCCCATATAGCAATCAGCCCCAGCATTTT
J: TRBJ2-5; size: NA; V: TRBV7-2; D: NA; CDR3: CASSSYRGLQETQYF; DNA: TGTGCCAGCAGCTCCTATCGGGGTCTACAAGAGACCCAGTACTTC
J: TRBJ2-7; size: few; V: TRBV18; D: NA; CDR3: CASSPSRVAYEQYF; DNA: TGTGCCAGCTCACCATCCAGGGTAGCCTACGAGCAGTACTTC
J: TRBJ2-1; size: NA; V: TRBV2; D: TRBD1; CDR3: CASSQQGILSEQFF; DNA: TGTGCCAGCAGCCAACAGGGGATTCTGTCGGAGCAGTTCTTC
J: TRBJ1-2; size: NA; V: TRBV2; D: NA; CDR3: CASSEAGKYGYTF; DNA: TGTGCCAGCAGTGAGGCAGGAAAATATGGCTACACCTTC
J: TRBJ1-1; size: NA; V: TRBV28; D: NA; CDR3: CASKERGSRDTEAFF; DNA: TGTGCCAGCAAAGAAAGGGGTAGTCGAGACACTGAAGCTTTCTTT
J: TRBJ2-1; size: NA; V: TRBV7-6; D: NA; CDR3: CASSPARGGSNEQFF; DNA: TGTGCCAGCAGCCCAGCCAGGGGAGGGAGTAATGAGCAGTTCTTC
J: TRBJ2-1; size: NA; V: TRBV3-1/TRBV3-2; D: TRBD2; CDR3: CASSQEGIAGGNEQFF; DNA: TGTGCCAGCAGCCAAGAGGGGATAGCGGGGGGAAATGAGCAGTTCTTC
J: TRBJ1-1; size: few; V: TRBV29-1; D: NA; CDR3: CSAGQNTEAFF; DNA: TGCAGCGCCGGCCAAAACACTGAAGCTTTCTTT
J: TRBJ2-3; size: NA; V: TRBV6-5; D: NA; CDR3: CASSRDFTDTQYF; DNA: TGTGCCAGCTCCCGGGACTTCACAGATACGCAGTATTTT
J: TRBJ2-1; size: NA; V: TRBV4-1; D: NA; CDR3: CASSQGSLGAANRYNEQFF; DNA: TGCGCCAGCAGCCAGGGCAGCCTGGGAGCGGCAAATCGCTACAATGAGCAGTTCTTC
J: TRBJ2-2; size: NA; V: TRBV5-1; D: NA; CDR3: CASSLGEDRLNTGELFF; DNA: TGCGCCAGCAGCCTCGGGGAGGACCGCCTGAACACCGGGGAGCTGTTTTTT
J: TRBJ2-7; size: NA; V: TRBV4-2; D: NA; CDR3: CASSQDPHSSYEQYF; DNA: TGTGCCAGCAGCCAAGATCCTCACAGCTCCTACGAGCAGTACTTC
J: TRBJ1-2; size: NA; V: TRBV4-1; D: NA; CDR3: CASRNLGRGGGYTF; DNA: TGCGCCAGCCGTAACTTGGGTCGCGGAGGGGGCTACACCTTC
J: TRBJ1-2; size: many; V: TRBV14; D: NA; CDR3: CASSLGGYGYTF; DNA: TGTGCCAGCAGCTTGGGGGGCTATGGCTACACCTTC
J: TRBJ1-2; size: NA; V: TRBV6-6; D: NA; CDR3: CASSPTGASMYGYTF; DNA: TGTGCCAGCAGCCCCACAGGCGCCTCTATGTATGGCTACACCTTC
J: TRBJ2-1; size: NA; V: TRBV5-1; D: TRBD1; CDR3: CASSRDRSYNEQFF; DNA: TGCGCCAGCAGCAGGGACAGGTCTTACAATGAGCAGTTCTTC
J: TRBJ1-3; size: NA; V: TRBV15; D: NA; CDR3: CATSRDRAVNTIYF; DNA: TGTGCCACCAGCAGAGACAGGGCGGTAAACACCATATATTTT
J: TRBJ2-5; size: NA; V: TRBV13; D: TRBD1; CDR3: CASSIGTGGPQETQYF; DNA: TGTGCCAGCAGCATTGGGACAGGGGGCCCCCAAGAGACCCAGTACTTC
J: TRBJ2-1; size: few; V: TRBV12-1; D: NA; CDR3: CASRNSGNRRGGKGEQFF; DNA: TGTGCCAGCAGGAACAGCGGGAATAGACGGGGAGGCAAGGGGGAGCAGTTCTTC
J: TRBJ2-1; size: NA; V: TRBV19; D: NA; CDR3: CASSIKLYCNEQFF; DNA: TGTGCCAGTAGTATTAAACTATACTGTAATGAGCAGTTCTTC
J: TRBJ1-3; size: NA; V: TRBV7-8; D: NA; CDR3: CASSLVAGGSGNTIYF; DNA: TGTGCCAGCAGCTTAGTGGCAGGAGGGTCGGGAAACACCATATATTTT
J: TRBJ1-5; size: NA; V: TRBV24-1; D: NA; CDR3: CATSVGGPSNQPQHF; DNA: TGTGCCACCAGTGTTGGGGGCCCTAGCAATCAGCCCCAGCATTTT
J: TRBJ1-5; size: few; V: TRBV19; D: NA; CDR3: CASSTRRLNQPQHF; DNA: TGTGCCAGTAGTACCCGGAGACTCAATCAGCCCCAGCATTTT
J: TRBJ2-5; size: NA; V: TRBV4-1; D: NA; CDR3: CASSQGAGLTSVETQYF; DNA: TGCGCCAGCAGCCAAGGCGCGGGACTCACATCGGTAGAGACCCAGTACTTC
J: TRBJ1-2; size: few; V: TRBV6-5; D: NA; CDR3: CASSTGTVYGYTF; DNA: TGTGCCAGCAGTACTGGGACTGTCTATGGCTACACCTTC
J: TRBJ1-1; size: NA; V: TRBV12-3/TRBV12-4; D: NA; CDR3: CASSSAPGEAFF; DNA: TGTGCCAGCAGTTCGGCTCCAGGTGAAGCTTTCTTT
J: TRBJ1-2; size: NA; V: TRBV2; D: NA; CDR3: CASTPRTLTWSDGYTF; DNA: TGTGCCAGCACCCCAAGAACCCTGACTTGGAGTGATGGCTACACCTTC
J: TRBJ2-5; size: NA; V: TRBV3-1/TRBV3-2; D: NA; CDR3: CASSQDPSKETQYF; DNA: TGTGCCAGCAGCCAAGACCCTAGCAAAGAGACCCAGTACTTC
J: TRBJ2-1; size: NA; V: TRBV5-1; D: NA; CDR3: CASSLAGPAGNEQFF; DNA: TGCGCCAGCAGCTTGGCCGGACCGGCGGGGAATGAGCAGTTCTTC
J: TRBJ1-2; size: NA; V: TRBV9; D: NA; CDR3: CASSGDTGPTSYGYTF; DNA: TGTGCCAGCAGCGGGGACACAGGGCCTACCTCCTATGGCTACACCTTC
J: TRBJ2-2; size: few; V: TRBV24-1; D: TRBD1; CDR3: CATSDFKGGANTGELFF; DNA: TGTGCCACCAGTGATTTCAAAGGGGGCGCGAACACCGGGGAGCTGTTTTTT
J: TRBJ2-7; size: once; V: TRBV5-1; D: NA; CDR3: CASSREGVYEQYF; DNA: TGCGCCAGCAGCCGTGAAGGGGTATACGAGCAGTACTTC
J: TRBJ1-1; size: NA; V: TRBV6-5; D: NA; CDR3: CASRGTYNTEAFF; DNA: TGTGCCAGCAGGGGGACATATAACACTGAAGCTTTCTTT
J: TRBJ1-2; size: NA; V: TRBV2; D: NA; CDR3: CASSEQGPPGGYTF; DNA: TGTGCCAGCAGTGAACAGGGTCCTCCTGGAGGCTACACCTTC
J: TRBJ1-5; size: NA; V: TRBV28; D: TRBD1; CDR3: CASSFSGGLNQPQHF; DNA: TGTGCCAGCAGTTTCTCAGGGGGCCTGAATCAGCCCCAGCATTTT
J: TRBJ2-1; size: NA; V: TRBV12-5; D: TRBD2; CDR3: CASGFKEVASGGWNEQFF; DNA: TGTGCTAGTGGTTTTAAAGAGGTGGCTAGCGGGGGGTGGAATGAGCAGTTCTTC
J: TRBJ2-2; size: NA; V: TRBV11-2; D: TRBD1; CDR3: CASSLGERDRGNTGELFF; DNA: TGTGCCAGCAGCTTAGGCGAGCGGGACAGGGGGAACACCGGGGAGCTGTTTTTT
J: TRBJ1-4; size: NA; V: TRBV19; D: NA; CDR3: CASSGGAQAGRSEKLFF; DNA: TGTGCCAGTAGTGGTGGGGCCCAAGCGGGTCGTTCTGAAAAACTGTTTTTT
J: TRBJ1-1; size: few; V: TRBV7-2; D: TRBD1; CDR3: CASSSDRGVGTEAFF; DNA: TGTGCCAGCAGCTCAGACAGGGGGGTGGGCACTGAAGCTTTCTTT
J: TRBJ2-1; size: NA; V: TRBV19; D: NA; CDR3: CASSPKRSGHEQFF; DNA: TGTGCCAGTAGTCCAAAAAGGTCAGGGCACGAGCAGTTCTTC
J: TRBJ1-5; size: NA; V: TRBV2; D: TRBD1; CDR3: CASSIRTGRNQPQHF; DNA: TGTGCCAGCAGTATCCGGACAGGGAGGAATCAGCCCCAGCATTTT
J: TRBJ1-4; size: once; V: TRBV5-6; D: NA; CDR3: CASSPRRNEKLFF; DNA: TGTGCCAGCAGTCCTAGGCGTAATGAAAAACTGTTTTTT
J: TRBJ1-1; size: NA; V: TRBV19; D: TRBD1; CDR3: CASLGTANGMDTEAFF; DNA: TGTGCCAGCCTCGGGACAGCGAACGGCATGGACACTGAAGCTTTCTTT
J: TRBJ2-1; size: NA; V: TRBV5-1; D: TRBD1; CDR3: CASSPTGANLNEQFF; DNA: TGCGCCAGCAGCCCAACAGGGGCCAACCTTAATGAGCAGTTCTTC
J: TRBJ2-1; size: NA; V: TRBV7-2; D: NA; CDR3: CASSQRAGTANEQFF; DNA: TGTGCCAGCAGCCAACGGGCAGGGACTGCGAATGAGCAGTTCTTC
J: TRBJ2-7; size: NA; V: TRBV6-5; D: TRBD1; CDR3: CASSYSVTGPHEQYF; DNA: TGTGCCAGCAGTTACTCAGTGACAGGGCCTCACGAGCAGTACTTC
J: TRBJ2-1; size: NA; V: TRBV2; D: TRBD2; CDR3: CASMLLAGGPVEQFF; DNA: TGTGCCAGCATGTTACTAGCGGGAGGGCCGGTTGAGCAGTTCTTC
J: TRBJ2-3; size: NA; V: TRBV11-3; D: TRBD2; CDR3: CASSLNPGLASTDTQYF; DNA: TGTGCCAGCAGCTTAAATCCGGGACTAGCAAGCACAGATACGCAGTATTTT
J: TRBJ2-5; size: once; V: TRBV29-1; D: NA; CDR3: CSSNEGTFSYF; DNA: TGCAGCTCCAATGAGGGGACATTTTCATACTTC
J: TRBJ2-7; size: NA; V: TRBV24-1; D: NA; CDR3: CATSESGVEQYF; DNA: TGTGCCACCAGTGAATCAGGGGTCGAGCAGTACTTC
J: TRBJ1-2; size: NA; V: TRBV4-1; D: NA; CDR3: CASSPTANYGYTF; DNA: TGCGCCAGCAGCCCGACAGCTAACTATGGCTACACCTTC
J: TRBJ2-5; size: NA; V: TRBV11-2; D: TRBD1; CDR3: CASSLATGQGATQYF; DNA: TGTGCCAGCAGCTTAGCGACGGGCCAGGGGGCGACCCAGTACTTC
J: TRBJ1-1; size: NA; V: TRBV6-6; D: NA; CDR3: CASLTVLRTEAFF; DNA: TGTGCCAGCCTCACGGTTCTACGGACTGAAGCTTTCTTT
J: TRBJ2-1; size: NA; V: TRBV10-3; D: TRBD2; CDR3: CAISGTSGVYNEQFF; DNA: TGTGCCATCAGTGGGACTAGCGGGGTCTACAATGAGCAGTTCTTC
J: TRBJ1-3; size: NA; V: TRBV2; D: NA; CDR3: CASRGLVTSGNTIYF; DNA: TGTGCCAGCAGGGGCCTGGTAACCTCTGGAAACACCATATATTTT